This T cell receptor beta chain derives from a study of OX40 agonist ivuxolimab in advanced cancers. About the research overall: Three patients responded partially, comprising one with hepatocellular carcinoma and two with cutaneous melanoma. Findings and limits, study-wide: Among expanded peripheral T cells, antigen specificity went undetermined.

Of note for this clone: Its target is unknown.

TCRdb keeps only in-frame clones here, not all; method: immunoSEQ multiplex PCR. There are 60,000 to 85,000 clones in the sample; more than 75% occur only once, and roughly 0.37% lies in the top ten. The CDR3 covers 19 residues. Germline V gene sequence: CDR1 SGHRS, CDR2 YFSETQ. Germline trimming cut 9 bases from V and 7 bases from J; bases unmatched to any gene: 23. The sample in question was CD4+ or CD8+ T cells sorted from blood, obtained in a trial of the OX40 agonist ivuxolimab. This chain joins TRBV5-1 and TRBJ2-2, with 11 bases fitting TRBD1. This clonotype originated in an adult with an advanced solid tumor such as melanoma, head and neck, liver or kidney cancer. The CDR3 protein is CATGPGTGGFLGVGGELFF. CDR3 sequence (DNA): TGCGCCACCGGCCCGGGGACAGGGGGTTTTCTCGGCGTCGGCGGGGAGCTGTTTTTT.